This TCR beta chain was captured by sequencing in a study of cytomegalovirus exposure and HLA in healthy donors. The wider study: A previous analysis identified about 110 million unique TCR beta sequences derived from some 200 million T cells. Study-wide findings and caveats: Fewer N-insertions (relative to the roughly 660-donor mean) were reportedly seen in an Asian-associated ancestry cluster in a later analysis.

This PCR relied on a set of 60 Vbeta primers and 13 Jbeta primers. Produced via immunoSEQ multiplex PCR; TCRdb's table is partial and in-frame only. The specimen's table records 65,000 to 95,000 clones. With respect to this clone: Its antigen is not known.

The length of the CDR3 is 14 residues. Germline V gene data show CDR1 as MNHEY and CDR2 as SMNVEV (reference sequence). J gave up 2 bases and V 8 bases, and 4 bases lay outside the gene matches. This chain joins TRBV27 and TRBJ2-7, with TRBD2 matching 12 bases. The sequenced material came from PBMCs. This TCR was sampled from a female donor in good health and CMV-seropositive. CDR3 nucleotide sequence: TGTGCCAGCGGCCTAGCGGGAGGGCCCTACGAGCAGTACTTC. The encoded protein is CASGLAGGPYEQYF.